This T cell receptor (beta chain) was retrieved from a study of shared clonotypes between healthy human individuals. This clone was counted a few times. Its antigen is not identified. Replicate PCRs for unsorted PBMC used approximately 320 ng DNA (around 30,000 T cell genomes). Sequencing was performed with immunoSEQ multiplex PCR; in TCRdb, only in-frame clones are kept and a portion is missing. The sample lists roughly 490,000 clones, 60% to 85% occurring once. V was clipped by 3 bases and J by 4 bases, with 15 bases between them. Germline loops: CDR1 SQVTM, CDR2 ANQGSEA. The CDR3 consists of 14 residues. Study conclusions and caveats: What limited the represented genetic and exposure-history diversity was the small number of donors.

The sample consisted of PBMCs. The clonotype originates from a woman aged 40-49 years in good health. Some clones in this sample may be carry-over from other donors' samples. The chain combines TRBV29-1 with TRBJ2-5; tentatively, D is TRBD1 (6 bases). CDR3 residues: CSVDVGAGRETQYF. The CDR3 nucleotides are TGCAGCGTTGACGTGGGGGCAGGGAGAGAGACCCAGTACTTC.